The sequence of this T cell receptor beta chain was determined in a study of blood T cell repertoires in COVID-19. Study at large: Researchers got acute and convalescent COVID-19 samples from the United States, Italy and Spain. T cells, B-cell-depleted T cells, or PBMCs provided the cDNA or gDNA that served as material.

CDR3 length: 16 residues. Per the germline V gene, CDR1 is MGHRA and CDR2 is YSYEKL. The V gene end was trimmed by 1 base and the J gene end by 7 bases; junction bases not matched to a gene: 10. In the source study's methods: Counts of nucleated cells, estimated from reference gene primer amplification, were obtained. Measured with immunoSEQ multiplex PCR; TCRdb has only the in-frame clones, and not every one. The V and J calls and clone size come from that table; D and trimming were worked out from the DNA. Of 75,000 to 90,000 clones in the sample, more than 75% are singletons; the top ten hold approximately 5%.

Sequencing was performed on peripheral blood. This sequence originates from a man aged 50 to 59 with active or convalescent COVID-19. V gene TRBV4-1 combines with J gene TRBJ2-1; TRBD1 matches at 7 bases. CDR3 coding DNA: TGCGCCAGCAGCCAAGGCCGCCAGGGGGTTCTTAATGAGCAGTTCTTC. Encoded protein: CASSQGRQGVLNEQFF.